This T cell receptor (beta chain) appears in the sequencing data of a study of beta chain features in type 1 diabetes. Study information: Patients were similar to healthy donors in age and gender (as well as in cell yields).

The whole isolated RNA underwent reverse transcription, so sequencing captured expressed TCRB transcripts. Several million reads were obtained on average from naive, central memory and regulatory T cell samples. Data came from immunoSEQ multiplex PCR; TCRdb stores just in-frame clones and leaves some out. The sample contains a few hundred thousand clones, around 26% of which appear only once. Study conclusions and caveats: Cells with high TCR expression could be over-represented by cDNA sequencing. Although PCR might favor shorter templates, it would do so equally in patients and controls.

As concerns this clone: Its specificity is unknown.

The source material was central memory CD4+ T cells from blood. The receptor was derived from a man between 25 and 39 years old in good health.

The CDR3 sequence is CAWRTGLVNEQFF. CDR3 in DNA: TGTGCCTGGAGGACAGGGTTGGTCAATGAGCAGTTCTTC. V is TRBV30 and J is TRBJ2-1; 7 bases agree with TRBD1. Germline CDR1 is GTSNPN and CDR2 is SVGIG (reference sequence). V lost 3 bases, J lost 6 bases, and 5 bases stayed unmatched. This CDR3 spans 13 amino acids.